Shown below are 28 T cell receptor beta chains from a single sample sequenced in a study of human T cells and chemical hapten exposure. Time point here: patch test 2, 6 weeks after DPC sensitization. Sample treatment: therapeutic diphenylcyclopropenone sensitization with weekly scalp DPC. One entry per CDR3 protein results from TCRdb running MiXCR on the RACE reads. The sample contains some 89,000 distinct CDR3 sequences, about 10% of which appear only once. The material was whole blood, obtained in connection with sensitization to the hapten diphenylcyclopropenone (DPC). The source is a woman aged 25 to 39 with alopecia areata. Some clones in this sample may be carry-over from other donors' samples.

In this sample, this clonotype turned up many times. J is TRBJ2-4 and V is TRBV18; 7 nucleotides align to TRBD1. The germline CDR1 and CDR2 sequences are KGHSH and LQKENI. The CDR3 covers 16 residues. The J segment lost 3 bases and the V segment lost 0 bases, leaving 5 bases of the junction unmatched. CDR3 residues: CASSPPTGVDKNIQYF. The CDR3 DNA follows: TGTGCCAGCTCACCACCAACAGGGGTGGACAAAAACATTCAGTACTTC.

Ten or more counts support this clonotype. The chain carries TRBV4-3 and TRBJ2-5, with unresolved D. In germline, CDR1 is LGHNA, CDR2 YSLEER. V was shortened by 0 bases and J by 4 bases, with 15 bases between the two germline ends. The length of the CDR3 is 16 residues. The CDR3 spells CASSQDRALSGETQYF. The CDR3 nucleotides read TGCGCCAGCAGCCAAGATCGGGCTCTCTCTGGAGAGACCCAGTACTTC.

This clonotype was seen at least ten times. V gene TRBV5-4 combines with J gene TRBJ1-1, with a tentative D call TRBD1 (5 bases). This CDR3 is built from 12 residues. Deletions cut 3 bases from V and 8 bases from J, with 11 bases between. Germline V gives CDR1 SGHNT, CDR2 YYREEE (reference sequence). The CDR3 nucleotides are TGTGCCAGCAGCTGGATTTCAGGGGAAGCTTTCTTT. Its protein product is CASSWISGEAFF.

The chain links TRBV6-1 to TRBJ1-5, with D unresolved. V was shortened by 1 base and J by 8 bases, with 9 bases between the two germline ends. Germline CDR1 reads MNHNS; CDR2 reads SASEGT. This CDR3 spans 13 amino acids. CDR3 amino acids: CASSEVDVKPQHF. The CDR3 coding sequence is TGTGCCAGCAGTGAAGTAGATGTAAAGCCCCAGCATTTT.

This clonotype was observed at least ten times. The chain is built from TRBV7-2 and TRBJ1-6; D might be TRBD1 (5 bases). The CDR3 length is 14 residues. Trimming cost V 2 bases and J 9 bases, with 11 bases left between them. CDR1 is SGHTA, CDR2 FQGNSA, per germline. In DNA form, the CDR3 reads TGTGCCAGCAGCTTACTAGGGGTTAGTTCACCCCTCCACTTT. It specifies CASSLLGVSSPLHF. Supplemented by reference TRBV7-2 and TRBJ1-6, the full variable domain reads GAGVSQSPSNKVTEKGKDVELRCDPISGHTALYWYRQSLGQGLEFLIYFQGNSAPDKSGLPSDRFSAERTGGSVSTLTIQRTQQEDSAVYLCASSLLGVSSPLHFGNGTRLTVT.

This clonotype was counted a single time. Because the CDR3 is missing its conserved closing phenylalanine or tryptophan, this is likely a read error. The chain recombines TRBV10-3 with TRBJ2-2, with unresolved D. This CDR3 is 14 amino acids long. Germline values: CDR1 ENHRY, CDR2 SYGVKD. V was shortened by 3 bases and J by 0 bases, with 5 bases between the two germline ends. DNA of the CDR3: TGTGCCATCAGTGATAGATCGAACACCGGGGAGCTGTTTTCT. As protein: CAISDRSNTGELFS.

This clonotype has a handful of counts. V and J are TRBV5-1 and TRBJ1-2; D possibly corresponds to TRBD1 (5 bases). CDR3 length: 14 residues. The germline V and J ends were trimmed by 0 bases and 9 bases, with 15 bases remaining between them. Germline-derived CDR1 and CDR2 are SGHRS and YFSETQ. CDR3 amino acids: CASSLETASQSYTF. The CDR3 nucleotides are TGCGCCAGCAGCTTGGAGACAGCGAGTCAGAGCTACACCTTC.

The V call is TRBV11-2, the J call TRBJ2-3; TRBD2 agrees at 15 bases. CDR3 length: 16 amino acids. The germline CDR1 and CDR2 sequences are SGHAT and FQNNGV. V lost 5 bases and J lost 9; bases outside the gene matches: 9. Here the CDR3 reads CASSPAGTSGGSTQYF. The CDR3, as DNA: TGTGCCAGCAGCCCAGCAGGGACTAGCGGGGGGTCGACGCAGTATTTT.

The sample holds many counts of this clonotype. The chain recombines TRBV19 with TRBJ2-7; TRBD1 matches at 9 bases. The trim removed 5 bases at V and 0 bases at J, leaving 5 bases unmatched. This CDR3 comprises 15 residues. From germline, CDR1 is LNHDA and CDR2 SQIVND (reference sequence). The CDR3 DNA follows: TGTGCCAGTAGTGCCGGGACAGGGAGCTCCTACGAGCAGTACTTC. Translation: CASSAGTGSSYEQYF.

This clonotype has ten or more counts. This chain links TRBV18 with TRBJ2-7; 7 positions match TRBD1. V gave up 3 bases and J gave up 0 bases; unmatched junction bases: 5. CDR1 KGHSH and CDR2 LQKENI come from the germline V gene. This CDR3 is built from 15 residues. The CDR3 reads CASSPDRSSSYEQYF. CDR3 DNA: TGTGCCAGCTCACCGGACAGGTCGAGCTCCTACGAGCAGTACTTC.

In its sample, this clonotype was seen many times. This chain joins TRBV28 and TRBJ2-1, with a tentative D call TRBD1 (5 bases). The CDR3 totals 13 residues. Germline lookup yields CDR1 MDHEN and CDR2 SYDVKM. V lost 5 bases, J lost 14 bases, and 19 bases lay in between. This CDR3 reads CASSPRATGFEFF. The CDR3 nucleotides are TGTGCCAGCAGTCCTAGGGCTACAGGATTCGAGTTCTTC.

Ten or more counts support this clonotype. The genes are TRBV4-1 and TRBJ2-1; the D gene is possibly TRBD2 (6 bases). The CDR3 has 16 residues. V shed 0 bases and J shed 7 bases, with 16 bases lying between them. Germline values: CDR1 MGHRA, CDR2 YSYEKL. The CDR3 reads CASSQENGRGPNEQFF. In DNA, the CDR3 is TGCGCCAGCAGCCAAGAAAACGGGAGAGGGCCTAATGAGCAGTTCTTC.

This clonotype came up many times. The chain combines TRBV20-1 with TRBJ2-7, with unresolved D. Trimming shortened V by 1 base and J by 3 bases, and 13 bases separated the two germline ends. The germline CDR1 and CDR2 sequences are DFQATT and SNEGSKA (reference sequence). The CDR3 extends over 14 amino acids. The CDR3, as DNA: TGCAGTGCTAGAGGCCAAGGAAACCTCTACGAGCAGTACTTC. As protein: CSARGQGNLYEQYF.

The gene calls are TRBV7-9 and TRBJ2-3; 10 bases match TRBD2. Germline CDR1 reads SEHNR; CDR2 reads FQNEAQ (reference sequence). This CDR3 region has 18 residues. The junction had 11 bases not matched to a gene; V was cut back by 3 bases and J by 2 bases. The CDR3 sequence: CASSFSSLAGAYTDTQYF. The CDR3 DNA reads as TGTGCCAGCAGCTTTTCGTCCCTAGCGGGGGCGTACACAGATACGCAGTATTTT.

This clonotype appeared a few times. The chain carries TRBV28 and TRBJ2-1; D unclear. V lost 8 bases, J lost 5 bases, and 7 bases lay in between. Looked up from germline, CDR1 is MDHEN and CDR2 is SYDVKM. CDR3 length equals 11 residues. CDR3 sequence (DNA): TGTGCCAGCCGTCAAAACAATGAGCAGTTCTTC. This encodes CASRQNNEQFF.

In its sample, this clonotype was seen many times. The rearrangement joins TRBV2 to TRBJ1-6; no reliable D call. This CDR3 has 13 residues. Germline lookup yields CDR1 SNHLY and CDR2 FYNNEI. V was shortened by 7 bases and J by 9 bases, with 13 bases between the two germline ends. The chain's CDR3 is CASTDWSGSPLHF. DNA of the CDR3: TGTGCCAGCACCGATTGGAGTGGTTCACCCCTCCACTTT.

In this sample, this clonotype turned up many times. V is TRBV20-1 and J is TRBJ2-1, with D possibly TRBD2 on 5 matching bases. From germline, CDR1 is DFQATT and CDR2 SNEGSKA (reference sequence). The CDR3 totals 13 residues. The germline V and J ends were trimmed by 2 bases and 8 bases, with 13 bases remaining between them. DNA of the CDR3: TGCAGTGCTAGATCGGGATTTATGGATGAGCAGTTCTTC. Translating gives CSARSGFMDEQFF.

The table lists this clonotype with a few counts. V usage is TRBV29-1 and J usage is TRBJ2-2; possibly TRBD1 for D (6 bases). The CDR3 contains 16 residues. CDR1 and CDR2 from the germline V gene are SQVTM and ANQGSEA. V was cut by 7 bases and J by 0 bases, with 18 bases left in between. For the CDR3, the DNA is TGCAGCGCCGGAGGACAGACGTTCGCGAACACCGGGGAGCTGTTTTTT. Protein sequence: CSAGGQTFANTGELFF.

This clonotype was seen a handful of times. V and J are TRBV12-3 or TRBV12-4 and TRBJ1-3; 8 bases line up with TRBD1. V lost 3 bases to trimming and J lost 0 bases; unmatched junction nucleotides: 10. CDR3 length: 18 residues. CDR3 region: CASSFRWGQAHSGNTIYF. Here the CDR3 DNA reads TGTGCCAGCAGTTTCCGGTGGGGACAGGCCCACTCTGGAAACACCATATATTTT.

This clonotype was seen many times. The DNA of the CDR3 is TGCAGTGCTACGCAGGGTAGCAATCAGCCCCAGCATTTT. It translates to CSATQGSNQPQHF. The rearrangement joins TRBV20-1 to TRBJ1-5; tentative D call: TRBD1 (5 bases). V was pared by 4 bases and J by 0 bases, with 7 bases between. The CDR3 covers 13 residues. Germline CDR1 and CDR2: DFQATT and SNEGSKA (reference sequence).

This clonotype was observed a handful of times. This sequence joins TRBV20-1 and TRBJ1-1; 7 nucleotides match TRBD1. The germline gives CDR1 DFQATT, CDR2 SNEGSKA (reference sequence). V lost 0 bases to trimming and J lost 6 bases; unmatched junction nucleotides: 10. CDR3 length: 15 amino acids. For the CDR3, the DNA is TGCAGTGCTAGAGATTTCGACAGGGTAGTCCCTGAAGCTTTCTTT. It translates to CSARDFDRVVPEAFF.

This clonotype was seen at least ten times. V gene TRBV5-1 combines with J gene TRBJ2-7, with D possibly TRBD1 on 6 matching bases. Germline V CDR1 and CDR2: SGHRS, YFSETQ. The CDR3 is 15 residues long. V was trimmed by 5 bases and J by 2 bases, leaving 17 bases between them. DNA for the CDR3: TGCGCCAGCAGAGAGACCGGGACACCACCCTACGAGCAGTACTTC. Translating gives CASRETGTPPYEQYF.

This chain links TRBV28 with TRBJ2-7, with unresolved D. V gave up 6 bases and J gave up 0 bases, with 9 bases separating them. Germline V gene lookup returns CDR1 MDHEN and CDR2 SYDVKM. This CDR3 spans 13 amino acids. CDR3 nucleotides: TGTGCCAGCAGGGCGACTTCCTCCTACGAGCAGTACTTC. Translation gives CASRATSSYEQYF.

This clonotype was seen repeatedly, ten times or more. This sequence joins TRBV20-1 and TRBJ2-1; 9 bases fit TRBD2. CDR3 length: 13 amino acids. J lost 9 bases, V lost 4 bases, and 7 bases had no gene match. CDR1 and CDR2 from the germline V gene are DFQATT and SNEGSKA (reference sequence). Here the CDR3 DNA reads TGCAGTGCTAATAGCGGGAGAGGGGGTGAGCAGTTCTTC. It encodes CSANSGRGGEQFF.

This clonotype was counted many times. The rearrangement links TRBV29-1 to TRBJ1-2; no clear D. CDR3 size: 13 residues. V lost 6 bases, J lost 7 bases, and 18 bases lay in between. Germline-derived CDR1 and CDR2 are SQVTM and ANQGSEA. CDR3 DNA: TGCAGCGTGGCCACGGCACCGCTACTTGGCTACACCTTC. It is translated as CSVATAPLLGYTF.

This clonotype was detected only a few times. This chain uses TRBV13 with TRBJ2-1; D is ambiguous. This CDR3 is built from 16 residues. Trimming took 3 bases from V and 7 from J, leaving 19 bases between them. CDR1 is PRHDT, CDR2 FYEKMQ, per germline (reference sequence). CDR3: CASSLHSGAPFNEQFF. The CDR3 nucleotides read TGTGCCAGCAGCTTGCATTCAGGAGCCCCCTTTAATGAGCAGTTCTTC.

This clonotype has at least ten counts. The chain couples TRBV7-9 to TRBJ2-3; 8 bases are shared with TRBD1. The CDR3 sequence is 16 residues long. V gave up 2 bases and J gave up 3 bases; unmatched junction bases: 7. Per the germline V gene, CDR1 is SEHNR and CDR2 is FQNEAQ (reference sequence). The CDR3 loop is CASSLTRTGLTDTQYF. The CDR3 nucleotides read TGTGCCAGCAGCTTAACCAGGACAGGGTTAACAGATACGCAGTATTTT.

In its sample, this clonotype was seen many times. V and J are TRBV29-1 and TRBJ2-2, with D possibly matching TRBD2 (5 bases). CDR1 is SQVTM and CDR2 is ANQGSEA in the germline V gene. The length of the CDR3 is 13 residues. V lost 3 bases and J 17 bases, leaving 22 bases between the germline ends. The CDR3 bases are TGCAGCGTTGAGGACCCGGGCACCGGGGAGCCTTTTTTT. This codes for CSVEDPGTGEPFF.